This T cell receptor (beta chain) is from a study of response to subunit inactivated influenza vaccine. This clonotype occurred a few times. V shed 2 bases, J shed 2 bases, and the junction held 3 bases outside the gene matches. The germline V gene has CDR1 SGHTA and CDR2 FQGTGA. The CDR3 has 17 residues. MiXCR, applied by TCRdb to the RT-PCR reads, yields one record per CDR3 protein. The profile shows around 650,000 distinct CDR3 sequences, roughly 14% of them singletons. Specimen: PBMCs from blood, collected 11 to 12 days after vaccination. The clonotype comes from a man aged 45-60 years who received an inactivated influenza vaccine. The chain recombines TRBV7-3 with TRBJ2-1, with 13 bases lining up with TRBD2. The CDR3 loop is CASSLPTSGRAYNEQFF. Written as DNA, the CDR3 is TGTGCCAGCAGCTTACCAACTAGCGGGAGGGCCTACAATGAGCAGTTCTTC. Full variable domain (remainder filled in from reference TRBV7-3 and TRBJ2-1): GAGVSQTPSNKVTEKGKYVELRCDPISGHTALYWYRQSLGQGPEFLIYFQGTGAADDSGLPNDRFFAVRPEGSVSTLKIQRTERGDSAVYLCASSLPTSGRAYNEQFFGPGTRLTVL.